These T cell receptor beta chains were read from a single sample in a study of blood T cell repertoires in COVID-19. Only in-frame clones appear in the TCRdb table, and some are missing; sequencing was by immunoSEQ multiplex PCR. This table has around 25,000 clones, approximately 82% appearing once. The sample comprised peripheral blood. The receptors derive from a man in his 70s with acute or convalescent COVID-19. Both conserved end residues are part of each CDR3. The order of the fields is D gene, J gene, clone size, V gene, CDR3 DNA, CDR3 protein. A D gene is named only where the DNA matches it firmly. Rows may omit the clone size; those that give it use once, few, many or a size class.

>TRBD1|TRBJ1-5|NA|TRBV28
TGTGCCAGCAGTCTACCACAGGGGCGCGGTCAGCCCCAGCATTTT
CASSLPQGRGQPQHF
>TRBD2|TRBJ2-7|NA|TRBV18
TGTGCCAGCTCACCACAGACTAGCGCGTCCTACGAGCAGTACTTC
CASSPQTSASYEQYF
>TRBD2|TRBJ2-5|NA|TRBV19
TGTGCCAGTAGTCCCCTAGCGGGAGAAGAGACCCAGTACTTC
CASSPLAGEETQYF
>TRBD2|TRBJ2-3|NA|TRBV30
TGTGCCTGGGCCCCGGGGGGGCTAGCGGGCTATTATAGCACAGATACGCAGTATTTT
CAWAPGGLAGYYSTDTQYF
>NA|TRBJ2-7|NA|TRBV20-1
TGCAGTGCTAGAATATTAAACGAGCAGTACTTC
CSARILNEQYF
>TRBD1|TRBJ2-4|NA|TRBV19
TGTGCCAGTAGTAGGGACAGGGGCAAAAACATTCAGTACTTC
CASSRDRGKNIQYF
>TRBD2|TRBJ2-2|few|TRBV3-1/TRBV3-2
TGTGCCAGCAGCCTATACTCTGGCGGGGGGTATTACACCGGGGAGCTGTTTTTT
CASSLYSGGGYYTGELFF
>TRBD2|TRBJ2-2|NA|TRBV3-1/TRBV3-2
TGTGCCAGCCGGGGGGAACCCACCGGGGAGCTGTTTTTT
CASRGEPTGELFF
>TRBD2|TRBJ2-3|NA|TRBV19
TGTGCCAGTAGGACTATAGCGGGAAACACAGATACGCAGTATTTT
CASRTIAGNTDTQYF
>NA|TRBJ2-7|NA|TRBV11-2
TGTGCCAGCAGCTTCCCAGGGCTGTCCTACGAGCAGTACTTC
CASSFPGLSYEQYF
>NA|TRBJ2-1|NA|TRBV10-3
TGTGCCATCAATGGCGGGCAAGCGGACAATGAGCAGTTCTTC
CAINGGQADNEQFF
>NA|TRBJ1-3|NA|TRBV28
TGTGCCAGCAGTTTCCTTTTCTCTGGAAACACCATATATTTT
CASSFLFSGNTIYF
>NA|TRBJ1-1|NA|TRBV27
TGTGCCAGCAGTTTTCTTGGGGGCAACACTGAAGCTTTCTTT
CASSFLGGNTEAFF
>NA|TRBJ1-4|NA|TRBV19
TGTGCCAGTAGGAGCTCTGAAAAACTGTTTTTT
CASRSSEKLFF
>TRBD2|TRBJ2-3|NA|TRBV5-4
TGTGCCAGCAGCTTGCGTCTAGCGGGCTCAGTGGATACGCAGTATTTT
CASSLRLAGSVDTQYF
>NA|TRBJ2-7|NA|TRBV25-1
TGTGCCAGCAGGGGCATAGCCTACGAGCAGTACTTC
CASRGIAYEQYF
>TRBD1|TRBJ1-6|NA|TRBV6-5
TGTGCCAGCACTAGACAGGGGAATTCACCCCTCCACTTT
CASTRQGNSPLHF
>NA|TRBJ1-4|NA|TRBV5-1
TGCGCCAGCAGCTTGGGACAGTGGGGTGAAAAACTGTTTTTT
CASSLGQWGEKLFF
>NA|TRBJ2-2|NA|TRBV7-2
TGTGCCAGCAGCCAGCCAGTCGAGGGTGTCGGGGAGCTGTTTTTT
CASSQPVEGVGELFF
>NA|TRBJ1-5|NA|TRBV6-2/TRBV6-3
TGTGCCAGCAGTGGCCCGGGGATTTATAGCAATCAGCCCCAGCATTTT
CASSGPGIYSNQPQHF
>TRBD2|TRBJ2-5|NA|TRBV3-1/TRBV3-2
TGTGCCAGCAGCCAAGGGTCAATCGGGGGGGGGACCCAGTACTTC
CASSQGSIGGGTQYF
>NA|TRBJ1-6|NA|TRBV5-1
TGCGCCAGCAGCTTGGGGGGGGTATCTAATTCACCCCTCCACTTT
CASSLGGVSNSPLHF
>NA|TRBJ1-1|NA|TRBV12-5
TGTGCTAGTGGTTTGACGAGTACTGAAGCTTTCTTT
CASGLTSTEAFF
>NA|TRBJ1-6|NA|TRBV18
TGTGCCAGCTCTCAACAGGGTTCTTTGGGTTCACCCCTCCACTTT
CASSQQGSLGSPLHF
>TRBD2|TRBJ2-5|NA|TRBV19
TGTGCCAGTAGTATAGTTGGGGGGGAGGAGACCCAGTACTTC
CASSIVGGEETQYF
>TRBD1|TRBJ1-3|NA|TRBV7-9
TGTGCCAGCAGCATGGCCGGGACAGGGGGATTTGGATCGCGAAACACCATATATTTT
CASSMAGTGGFGSRNTIYF
>TRBD1|TRBJ1-2|NA|TRBV5-6
TGTGCCAGTCGACAGGGCCAGGCTAACTATGGCTACACCTTC
CASRQGQANYGYTF
>NA|TRBJ1-6|few|TRBV7-8
TGTGCCAGCAGCTTGTCTCCCTCAGAACAAATGCACTTT
CASSLSPSEQMHF
>NA|TRBJ1-1|once|TRBV3-1/TRBV3-2
TGTGCCAGCAGCCTGGCTAACACTGAAGCTTTCTTT
CASSLANTEAFF
>NA|TRBJ1-6|NA|TRBV3-1/TRBV3-2
TGTGCCAGCAGCCAAGATGTGACAGTTAATTCACCCCTCCACTTT
CASSQDVTVNSPLHF
>TRBD1|TRBJ1-2|NA|TRBV7-2
TGTGCCAGCAGCTTGGGGACAGGGATGGACTATGGCTACACCTTC
CASSLGTGMDYGYTF
>NA|TRBJ2-3|NA|TRBV5-5
TGTGCCAGCAGCTTGGGGACAGCGTCCCCCGTAGATACGCAGTATTTT
CASSLGTASPVDTQYF
>NA|TRBJ2-7|NA|TRBV3-1/TRBV3-2
TGTGCCAGCAGCCATGCGGGTTACGAGCAGTACTTC
CASSHAGYEQYF
>TRBD2|TRBJ2-3|once|TRBV7-3
TGTGCCAGCAGCTTAAGCGTAGCGGGGGACACAGATACGCAGTATTTT
CASSLSVAGDTDTQYF
>NA|TRBJ1-5|NA|TRBV20-1
TGCAGTGCTAGTGCTCCCCGAGGCCCGGCCCCGTTGACTTATCAGCCCCAGCATTTT
CSASAPRGPAPLTYQPQHF
>TRBD2|TRBJ2-7|once|TRBV4-2
TGTGCCAGCAGCTCGATAGCGGGAGGCTACGAGCAGTACTTC
CASSSIAGGYEQYF
>TRBD2|TRBJ2-3|few|TRBV3-1/TRBV3-2
TGTGCCAGCAGCCTTGGGGGACTAGCCACAGATACGCAGTATTTT
CASSLGGLATDTQYF